This paragraph covers one T cell receptor (beta chain) sequence. Its cognate antigen is unknown. This sample is part of a study of identifying expanded T cells in peripheral blood. Overall study results and limits: Over approximately two and four weeks, about 15 and 18 clones changed, versus roughly 1.1 between replicates. Across healthy donors, higher total template counts meant significantly greater approximately two-week count variance.

Assay: immunoSEQ multiplex PCR; the TCRdb copy retains only in-frame clones and omits some. Among 100,000 to 110,000 clones listed, approximately 89% were seen once. The germline V gene encodes CDR1 LNHNV and CDR2 YYDKDF (reference sequence). CDR3 length: 11 residues. Trimming stripped 9 bases from V and 4 bases from J, with 10 bases between. No infections or other immune events were documented during collection. Material: blood. The chain uses TRBV15 and TRBJ2-7; tentatively, D is TRBD1 or TRBD2 (5 bases each). The TCR originated in a person aged 18 to 75 in good health. Written as DNA, the CDR3 is TGTGCCACAGGGACCTTATACGAGCAGTACTTC. Translation gives CATGTLYEQYF.